The 31 T cell receptor beta chains reported below all come from one sample, sequenced in a study of T cells after yellow fever vaccination. TCRdb re-called the 5' RACE reads with MiXCR, one entry per CDR3 protein. The sample records about 320,000 distinct CDR3 sequences, around 4.5% being singletons. Sequenced material: PBMCs, taken 15 days after the yellow fever booster vaccination. The receptor set was obtained from a man younger than 35 who received the YFV17D yellow fever vaccine.

This clonotype was seen at least ten times. This chain joins TRBV10-3 and TRBJ1-3; D remains ambiguous. The germline gives CDR1 ENHRY, CDR2 SYGVKD. V lost 5 bases, J lost 0 bases, and 11 bases lay in between. The CDR3 has 15 residues. The CDR3 coding sequence is TGTGCCATCAGTCCCGCGGGCTACTCTGGAAACACCATATATTTT. Its protein is CAISPAGYSGNTIYF.

There are many counts of this clonotype. This rearrangement joins TRBV6-2 or TRBV6-3 to TRBJ2-2, with 8 bases lining up with TRBD1. CDR3 length: 15 residues. The germline V gene encodes CDR1 MNHEY and CDR2 SVGEGT. With 4 bases clipped from V and 0 bases from J, the junction kept 1 base outside the gene matches. The CDR3 loop reads CASSWDRTNTGELFF. The CDR3 DNA follows: TGTGCCAGCAGTTGGGACAGGACGAACACCGGGGAGCTGTTTTTT.

This clonotype was observed many times. V usage is TRBV7-2 and J usage is TRBJ2-3; D is ambiguous. Germline CDR1 reads SGHTA; CDR2 reads FQGNSA. V was cut by 5 bases and J by 2 bases, with 5 bases left in between. The CDR3 totals 12 residues. The CDR3 sequence is CASSVLTDTQYF. Written as DNA, the CDR3 is TGTGCCAGCAGCGTGCTCACAGATACGCAGTATTTT.

This clonotype was picked up many times. The chain couples TRBV5-1 to TRBJ1-2; no clear D gene. CDR1 is SGHRS and CDR2 is YFSETQ in the germline V gene. V lost 1 base to trimming and J lost 0 bases, with 7 bases between them. CDR3 length: 14 residues. CDR3 sequence (DNA): TGCGCCAGCAGCTTGACAACCACTAACTATGGCTACACCTTC. This codes for CASSLTTTNYGYTF.

There are many counts of this clonotype. This rearrangement joins TRBV7-2 to TRBJ1-4; D is undetermined. V lost 6 bases and J 0 bases, leaving 5 bases between the germline ends. In germline, CDR1 is SGHTA, CDR2 FQGNSA. This CDR3 has 13 amino acids. The CDR3 DNA follows: TGTGCCAGCAGTCCCTCAACTAATGAAAAACTGTTTTTT. Translation: CASSPSTNEKLFF.

This clonotype was counted many times. The V and J genes are TRBV6-5 and TRBJ2-7; maybe TRBD2 (6 bases). CDR1 MNHEY and CDR2 SVGAGI come from the germline V gene. Trimming took off 2 bases at V and 0 bases at J, with 17 bases between the two ends. This CDR3 has 17 residues. The CDR3 loop is CASSYGPRGFASYEQYF. CDR3 nucleotide sequence: TGTGCCAGCAGTTACGGGCCCCGGGGGTTCGCCTCCTACGAGCAGTACTTC.

This sequence joins TRBV7-8 and TRBJ1-5; a weak D match, TRBD1 (5 bases). Germline CDR1 SGHVS, CDR2 FQNEAQ. The CDR3 loop spans 16 amino acids. Between the trimmed V and J ends, which lost 4 bases and 0 bases, there was a span of 13 bases. For the CDR3, the DNA is TGTGCCAGCAGCTGCCGACCTGGGGGTAGCAATCAGCCCCAGCATTTT. Amino acid sequence: CASSCRPGGSNQPQHF.

This clonotype occurred many times. The chain combines TRBV29-1 with TRBJ2-1, with D tentatively TRBD2 (7 bases). This CDR3 comprises 16 residues. Per germline, CDR1 SQVTM and CDR2 ANQGSEA. V shed 3 bases and J shed 8 bases, with 23 bases lying between them. The CDR3 here is CSVEDAGADGSDEQFF. CDR3 bases: TGCAGCGTTGAGGACGCGGGGGCCGATGGTTCAGATGAGCAGTTCTTC.

The V gene is TRBV28, the J gene TRBJ2-6; D might be TRBD1 or TRBD2, each matching 5 bases. With 5 bases removed from V and 4 bases from J, the gap between germline ends came to 12 bases. This CDR3 contains 15 residues. Germline-derived CDR1 and CDR2 are MDHEN and SYDVKM. CDR3 nucleotide sequence: TGTGCCAGCAGTCAATGGGGGTCAGGGGCCAACGTCCTGACTTTC. Protein product: CASSQWGSGANVLTF.

At least ten counts were recorded for this clonotype. The gene calls are TRBV24-1 and TRBJ1-5, with unresolved D. Germline CDR1 and CDR2: KGHDR and SFDVKD. V was clipped by 2 bases and J by 5 bases, with 18 bases between them. The CDR3 length is 17 residues. CDR3 nucleotide sequence: TGTGCCACCAGTGATTCAGGACGGAGGGCTATCGATCAGCCCCAGCATTTT. Protein: CATSDSGRRAIDQPQHF.

There are many counts of this clonotype. The rearrangement links TRBV24-1 to TRBJ1-2, with D possibly being TRBD1 (6 bases). The CDR3 totals 15 residues. Germline assignment: CDR1 KGHDR and CDR2 SFDVKD. The ends were cut back, 2 bases at V and 1 base at J, with 10 bases in the middle. The CDR3: CATSDWDILNYGYTF. The CDR3 nucleotides read TGTGCCACCAGTGATTGGGACATTCTTAACTATGGCTACACCTTC.

Written as DNA, the CDR3 is TGCAGCGCTTGGACAGGGGGCGACTATGGCTACACCTTC. Translating gives CSAWTGGDYGYTF. The chain combines TRBV29-1 with TRBJ1-2; 11 nucleotides align to TRBD1. The junction had 4 bases not matched to a gene; V was cut back by 7 bases and J by 3 bases. Germline lookup yields CDR1 SQVTM and CDR2 ANQGSEA. The CDR3 runs to 13 residues.

This clonotype showed up many times. The chain combines TRBV5-1 with TRBJ2-3; D remains unclear. From germline, CDR1 is SGHRS and CDR2 YFSETQ. CDR3 length: 16 amino acids. V shed 1 base and J shed 0 bases, with 12 bases lying between them. CDR3 DNA sequence: TGCGCCAGCAGCTTGATTGGTGGAGCGAGCACAGATACGCAGTATTTT. Amino acid sequence: CASSLIGGASTDTQYF.

This clonotype was counted at least ten times. V usage is TRBV12-3 or TRBV12-4 and J usage is TRBJ1-5, with a weak D call TRBD1 (5 bases). The CDR3 runs 14 residues. V lost 5 bases, J lost 4 bases, and 12 bases lay in between. In nucleotides, the CDR3 is TGTGCCAGCAGTCCCGGGGCAGGGAATCAGCCCCAGCATTTT. It yields the protein CASSPGAGNQPQHF.

This chain connects TRBV7-2 to TRBJ2-2; unclear D gene. This CDR3 has 12 amino acids. Germline V gene data show CDR1 as SGHTA and CDR2 as FQGNSA. V lost 1 base and J 7 bases, leaving 4 bases between the germline ends. DNA of the CDR3: TGTGCCAGCAGCTTAGGGATCGGGGAGCTGTTTTTT. It encodes CASSLGIGELFF.

A few counts support this clonotype. This chain joins TRBV13 and TRBJ1-2; 10 positions match TRBD1. Per germline, CDR1 PRHDT and CDR2 FYEKMQ (reference sequence). CDR3 length equals 17 residues. With V trimmed by 0 bases and J by 5 bases, 9 bases remained unmatched. The CDR3 nucleotides are TGTGCCAGCAGCTTAGGAAGGATCCCGGGACAGGGGTATGGCTACACCTTC. This gives the protein CASSLGRIPGQGYGYTF.

This clonotype was counted at least ten times. The chain couples TRBV7-2 to TRBJ2-1; maybe TRBD2 (5 bases). Germline assignment: CDR1 SGHTA and CDR2 FQGNSA. The CDR3 is made up of 13 amino acids. Trimming removed 3 bases from V and 9 bases from J, with 12 bases in between. Here the CDR3 DNA reads TGTGCCAGCAGCTTCGCACTAGAAACTGAGCAGTTCTTC. This encodes CASSFALETEQFF.

The V call is TRBV4-3, the J call TRBJ2-3, with 8 nucleotides matching TRBD2. V shed 4 bases, J shed 2 bases, and the junction held 5 bases outside the gene matches. This CDR3 is built from 15 residues. CDR1 is LGHNA and CDR2 is YSLEER in the germline V gene. CDR3 nucleotides: TGCGCCAGCAGCCCGGGACTAGAGGCCACAGATACGCAGTATTTT. Its translation is CASSPGLEATDTQYF.

This clonotype is classed as hyperexpanded. The chain uses TRBV5-6 and TRBJ2-1; 7 positions match TRBD1. Germline CDR1 is SGHDT and CDR2 is YYEEEE. The CDR3 is 14 amino acids. The J segment lost 5 bases and the V segment lost 4 bases, leaving 6 bases of the junction unmatched. Here the CDR3 reads CASSPPGQHNEQFF. In nucleotides, the CDR3 is TGTGCCAGCAGCCCGCCGGGACAGCACAATGAGCAGTTCTTC.

This clonotype has at least ten counts. J is TRBJ2-1 and V is TRBV7-9, with 11 nucleotides matching TRBD2. The CDR3 has 19 amino acids. With 5 bases clipped from V and 0 bases from J, the junction kept 12 bases outside the gene matches. Germline V gene lookup returns CDR1 SEHNR and CDR2 FQNEAQ (reference sequence). The CDR3, as DNA: TGTGCCAGCAGCACTAGCGGGGGCTTCCTACGGAGCTCCTACAATGAGCAGTTCTTC. This codes for CASSTSGGFLRSSYNEQFF.

V is TRBV18 and J is TRBJ1-1; no clear D. Trimming left V 0 bases short and J 1 base short, with 9 bases between. There are 15 residues in the CDR3. Per the germline V gene, CDR1 is KGHSH and CDR2 is LQKENI. The CDR3 DNA reads TGTGCCAGCTCACCACCGTCGGGCGGGAACACTGAAGCTTTCTTT. Translating gives CASSPPSGGNTEAFF.

This clonotype occurred many times. The V gene is TRBV6-6, the J gene TRBJ2-2; TRBD1 might be the D (5 bases). The CDR3 is 14 residues long. CDR1 and CDR2 from the germline V gene are MNHNY and SVGAGI (reference sequence). Trimming removed 6 bases at V and 9 bases at J, with 17 bases between. CDR3 DNA sequence: TGTGCCAGCAGCCTCCCCCCGCAGGGTCGGGAGCTGTTTTTT. Its protein product is CASSLPPQGRELFF.

A few counts support this clonotype. V is TRBV4-3 and J is TRBJ2-6; possibly TRBD2 for D (5 bases). The CDR3 loop spans 16 amino acids. V lost 5 bases to trimming and J lost 0 bases, with 11 bases between them. CDR1 is LGHNA, CDR2 YSLEER, per germline. The CDR3 sequence is CASSATGISGANVLTF. The CDR3 nucleotides are TGCGCCAGCAGCGCGACGGGGATCTCTGGGGCCAACGTCCTGACTTTC.

This clonotype has only a few counts. The genes are TRBV5-6 and TRBJ2-1, with 9 nucleotides matching TRBD1. In germline, CDR1 is SGHDT, CDR2 YYEEEE. V trimming: 5 bases; J trimming: 2 bases; junction bases outside the gene matches: 8. The CDR3 extends over 16 amino acids. The DNA for the CDR3 is TGTGCCAGCAGTTTCGACAGGGGGGAAGCCTACAATGAGCAGTTCTTC. This codes for CASSFDRGEAYNEQFF.

This clonotype has a handful of counts. This chain uses TRBV7-8 with TRBJ2-5; D uncertain. The V and J ends lost 1 base and 5 bases respectively, with 14 bases between them. Germline assignment: CDR1 SGHVS and CDR2 FQNEAQ. The CDR3 loop spans 15 amino acids. CDR3 bases: TGTGCCAGCAGCTTAGGTGGAGACCCGAGGGAGACCCAGTACTTC. The encoded protein is CASSLGGDPRETQYF.

This sequence joins TRBV5-1 and TRBJ1-4, with D possibly being TRBD1 (5 bases). Per the germline V gene, CDR1 is SGHRS and CDR2 is YFSETQ. The CDR3 runs to 16 residues. Trimming removed 2 bases from V and 7 bases from J, with 18 bases in between. As DNA, the CDR3 is TGCGCCAGCAGCTTAGGGCAGGGATTGACCGGTGAAAAACTGTTTTTT. Encoded protein: CASSLGQGLTGEKLFF.

In its sample, this clonotype was seen a few times. The chain links TRBV20-1 to TRBJ1-6, with 9 bases identical to TRBD1. The CDR3 runs to 13 residues. V shed 6 bases and J 7 bases; nucleotides not matched to a gene: 4. The germline CDR1 and CDR2 sequences are DFQATT and SNEGSKA (reference sequence). The chain's CDR3 is CSAIDRGNSPLHF. The CDR3 nucleotides are TGCAGTGCCATCGACAGGGGGAATTCACCCCTCCACTTT.

This clonotype was picked up many times. An end of the junction differs from the germline gene, which may be a read error. The chain combines TRBV5-1 with TRBJ1-1; possibly TRBD1 for D (5 bases). The germline gives CDR1 SGHRS, CDR2 YFSETQ. The CDR3 totals 14 residues. The CDR3 DNA reads as TGTGCCAGCAGCCCAGGGACCGCTAACACTGAAGCTTTCTTT. It codes for CASSPGTANTEAFF. The full variable domain, with the rest looked up from reference TRBV5-1 and TRBJ1-1, is KAGVTQTPRYLIKTRGQQVTLSCSPISGHRSVSWYQQTPGQGLQFLFEYFSETQRNKGNFPGRFSGRQFSNSRSEMNVSTLELGDSALYLCASSPGTANTEAFFGQGTRLTVV.

The chain uses TRBV12-3 or TRBV12-4 and TRBJ2-7, with D possibly being TRBD2 (6 bases). Deletions cut 6 bases from V and 3 bases from J, with 24 bases between. The CDR3 spans 17 residues. CDR3 nucleotides: TGTGCCAGCAGCCCAGGAGGGCCCGCGGGCGATTTCTACGAGCAGTACTTC. Its translation: CASSPGGPAGDFYEQYF.

The chain couples TRBV19 to TRBJ1-2, with TRBD1 identical over 8 bases. Germline CDR1 LNHDA, CDR2 SQIVND (reference sequence). V was clipped by 5 bases and J by 5 bases; unmatched bases: 16. CDR3 size: 17 residues. The CDR3 loop reads CASSSHQRQGKLYGYTF. CDR3 coding DNA: TGTGCCAGTAGTTCACATCAACGACAGGGGAAATTGTATGGCTACACCTTC.

The chain joins TRBV7-2 to TRBJ2-3; D possibly corresponds to TRBD1 (6 bases). The germline V and J ends were trimmed by 5 bases and 4 bases, with 13 bases remaining between them. The germline gives CDR1 SGHTA, CDR2 FQGNSA. The CDR3 is 14 residues long. The CDR3 sequence is CASSPGASPDTQYF. The CDR3 DNA is TGTGCCAGCAGCCCAGGGGCCAGCCCAGATACGCAGTATTTT.